The 32 T cell receptor beta chains below all came from one sample that was sequenced in a study of blood T cell repertoires in COVID-19. Sequenced by immunoSEQ multiplex PCR; TCRdb stores in-frame clones only, minus some. This sample yields roughly 160,000 clones, of which approximately 80% are seen a single time; about 3.7% belongs to the top ten. The source material was PBMCs or T cells enriched from blood (not recorded which). These receptors all stem from a woman aged 55-69 years who had recovered from COVID-19.

The V call is TRBV11-3, the J call TRBJ2-1, with 7 bases fitting TRBD2. The CDR3 is 15 amino acids. The junction had 7 bases not matched to a gene; V was cut back by 0 bases and J by 8 bases. CDR1 and CDR2 (germline): SGHNT, YENEEA. The CDR3, as DNA: TGTGCCAGCAGCTTAGAAGGACTAGGATCGGATGAGCAGTTCTTC. Encoded protein: CASSLEGLGSDEQFF.

The V and J genes are TRBV6-5 and TRBJ1-3; D is unclear. Germline-derived CDR1 and CDR2 are MNHEY and SVGAGI. The CDR3 sequence is 14 residues long. V was cut by 10 bases and J by 2 bases, with 15 bases left in between. CDR3 DNA sequence: TGTGCCACCGCACAGCGGGTCGCTGGAAACACCATATATTTT. Translated, it gives CATAQRVAGNTIYF.

The genes are TRBV6-5 and TRBJ2-7; 7 nucleotides agree with TRBD1. Germline loops: CDR1 MNHEY, CDR2 SVGAGI. Trimming removed 6 bases from V and 5 bases from J; junction bases left unmatched: 10. This CDR3 contains 14 residues. In nucleotides, the CDR3 is TGTGCCAGCAGATTCATGACAGGGTTGGACGAGCAGTACTTC. Its translation: CASRFMTGLDEQYF.

The V call is TRBV29-1, the J call TRBJ2-7; 8 bases agree with TRBD2. The CDR3 is 14 residues long. Germline loops: CDR1 SQVTM, CDR2 ANQGSEA. V was clipped by 4 bases and J by 2 bases; unmatched bases: 7. CDR3 residues: CSVGGLGLTYEQYF. In DNA, the CDR3 is TGCAGCGTTGGGGGACTAGGGCTAACCTACGAGCAGTACTTC.

The chain employs TRBV29-1 and TRBJ1-2; D is perhaps TRBD1 (6 bases). V lost 3 bases and J lost 4, with 9 bases in between. Germline CDR1 is SQVTM and CDR2 is ANQGSEA. The CDR3 contains 12 residues. The CDR3 DNA is TGCAGCGTTGAGGGACATGGCTATGGCTACACCTTC. It specifies CSVEGHGYGYTF.

This clone has only a few counts. The gene calls are TRBV11-2 and TRBJ1-1; perhaps TRBD1 as D (5 bases). Trimming took off 5 bases at V and 4 bases at J, with 11 bases between the two ends. CDR3 size: 13 residues. From germline, CDR1 is SGHAT and CDR2 FQNNGV. The chain's CDR3 is CASSRQIGTEAFF. The DNA for the CDR3 is TGTGCCAGCAGCCGACAGATCGGCACTGAAGCTTTCTTT. Full variable domain (remainder filled in from reference TRBV11-2 and TRBJ1-1): EAGVAQSPRYKIIEKRQSVAFWCNPISGHATLYWYQQILGQGPKLLIQFQNNGVVDDSQLPKDRFSAERLKGVDSTLKIQPAKLEDSAVYLCASSRQIGTEAFFGQGTRLTVV.

The rearrangement joins TRBV19 to TRBJ2-2; TRBD1 agrees at 9 bases. The CDR3 loop spans 14 amino acids. V lost 9 bases and J lost 6; bases outside the gene matches: 8. Germline V gene lookup returns CDR1 LNHDA and CDR2 SQIVND (reference sequence). The CDR3, as DNA: TGTGCCAGCCACCTGACAGGGGGGGCCGGGGAGCTGTTTTTT. This codes for CASHLTGGAGELFF.

This chain uses TRBV19 with TRBJ2-1; 9 bases line up with TRBD2. CDR1 and CDR2 (germline): LNHDA, SQIVND (reference sequence). Trimming removed 7 bases from V and 4 bases from J; junction bases left unmatched: 11. The CDR3 totals 16 residues. Written as DNA, the CDR3 is TGTGCCAGTACCACCCCCTCTAGCGGGGCGTACAATGAGCAGTTCTTC. Translated, it gives CASTTPSSGAYNEQFF.

V usage is TRBV5-6 and J usage is TRBJ1-1; 7 bases match TRBD1. The CDR3 has 16 residues. V was clipped by 2 bases and J by 0 bases; unmatched bases: 7. The germline CDR1 and CDR2 sequences are SGHDT and YYEEEE. The CDR3 nucleotides read TGTGCCAGCAGCTTCGGCACGGACAGGATGAACACTGAAGCTTTCTTT. Translating gives CASSFGTDRMNTEAFF.

The chain carries TRBV7-8 and TRBJ2-1, with D uncertain. The V gene lost 5 bases and the J gene lost 7 bases, with 9 bases spanning the gap. The germline V gene encodes CDR1 SGHVS and CDR2 FQNEAQ. CDR3 length equals 12 residues. The DNA of the CDR3 is TGTGCCAGCAGCCCCTCCTTTAATGAGCAGTTCTTC. Its translation: CASSPSFNEQFF.

This chain joins TRBV19 and TRBJ1-1, with D possibly TRBD1 on 6 matching bases. This CDR3 region has 14 residues. CDR1 is LNHDA and CDR2 is SQIVND in the germline V gene (reference sequence). The V and J ends lost 6 bases and 2 bases respectively, with 13 bases between them. The CDR3 protein is CASRPGHINTEAFF. The CDR3 DNA sequence: TGTGCCAGTAGACCGGGACACATTAACACTGAAGCTTTCTTT.

The genes are TRBV12-5 and TRBJ2-6; D ambiguous. The length of the CDR3 is 17 residues. Trimming shortened V by 6 bases and J by 0 bases, and 15 bases separated the two germline ends. Looked up from germline, CDR1 is LGHNT and CDR2 is FRNRAP. CDR3 sequence reads: CASGPGEKSSGANVLTF. The CDR3 coding sequence is TGTGCTAGTGGCCCGGGTGAAAAGAGCTCTGGGGCCAACGTCCTGACTTTC.

This clone was detected a few times. This chain joins TRBV12-5 and TRBJ2-4, with D tentatively TRBD2 (5 bases). Germline V gene lookup returns CDR1 LGHNT and CDR2 FRNRAP. This CDR3 spans 14 amino acids. Trimming cost V 2 bases and J 1 base, with 6 bases left between them. The CDR3 spells CASGLSGAKNIQYF. Written as DNA, the CDR3 is TGTGCTAGTGGTTTGTCGGGGGCCAAAAACATTCAGTACTTC.

The V and J genes are TRBV19 and TRBJ1-1, with 8 bases lining up with TRBD1. The germline V gene has CDR1 LNHDA and CDR2 SQIVND (reference sequence). J was trimmed by 1 base and V by 7 bases; bases with no gene match: 8. This CDR3 contains 15 residues. Here the CDR3 reads CASTFQGARNTEAFF. As DNA, the CDR3 is TGTGCCAGTACGTTTCAGGGGGCCAGGAACACTGAAGCTTTCTTT. The entire variable domain, with the rest obtained from reference TRBV19 and TRBJ1-1, is as follows: DGGITQSPKYLFRKEGQNVTLSCEQNLNHDAMYWYRQDPGQGLRLIYYSQIVNDFQKGDIAEGYSVSREKKESFPLTVTSAQKNPTAFYLCASTFQGARNTEAFFGQGTRLTVV.

This clone was observed a few times. At the DNA level, this CDR3 is encoded by other sequences in the same sample as well. The chain is built from TRBV5-1 and TRBJ1-1; 7 bases align to TRBD1. This CDR3 has 14 amino acids. Germline V gene data show CDR1 as SGHRS and CDR2 as YFSETQ. The V and J ends lost 3 bases and 0 bases, in that order; junction bases with no gene match: 2. CDR3 sequence: CASSSGQLNTEAFF. CDR3 in DNA: TGCGCCAGCAGCTCGGGACAGCTGAACACTGAAGCTTTCTTT.

This clone was counted ten times or more. The gene calls are TRBV13 and TRBJ2-7; the D gene is possibly TRBD2 (6 bases). Trimming removed 3 bases from V and 2 bases from J, with 17 bases in between. The germline gives CDR1 PRHDT, CDR2 FYEKMQ (reference sequence). This CDR3 has 16 residues. The CDR3 protein is CASSFRRRRGTYEQYF. In DNA, the CDR3 is TGTGCCAGCAGCTTTAGGCGGCGACGGGGGACCTACGAGCAGTACTTC.

This clone occurred many times. The J gene is TRBJ2-5, the V gene TRBV4-2, with TRBD2 identical over 9 bases. The junction had 5 bases not matched to a gene; V was cut back by 0 bases and J by 3 bases. Germline V lookup: CDR1 LGHNA, CDR2 YNFKEQ. This CDR3 has 16 residues. CDR3 DNA: TGTGCCAGCAGCCAAGATGTAGCTAGCGGGAAAGAGACCCAGTACTTC. Protein sequence: CASSQDVASGKETQYF.

The chain joins TRBV7-2 to TRBJ2-7; 9 bases line up with TRBD1. The CDR3 extends over 15 amino acids. V lost 3 bases and J lost 0; bases outside the gene matches: 3. Looked up from germline, CDR1 is SGHTA and CDR2 is FQGNSA. DNA of the CDR3: TGTGCCAGCAGCTTTAGGGGACAGGGCTCCTACGAGCAGTACTTC. Translated, it gives CASSFRGQGSYEQYF.

This clone was seen just once. The chain couples TRBV2 to TRBJ1-1; perhaps TRBD1 as D (5 bases). V was trimmed by 2 bases and J by 1 base, leaving 8 bases between them. CDR3 length: 14 amino acids. CDR1 and CDR2 (germline): SNHLY, FYNNEI. The CDR3 here is CASSENGGNTEAFF. As DNA, the CDR3 is TGTGCCAGCAGTGAAAACGGGGGGAACACTGAAGCTTTCTTT.

The rearrangement uses TRBV6-5 and TRBJ1-1; D gene uncertain. There are 14 residues in the CDR3. V gave up 0 bases and J gave up 2 bases, with 7 bases separating them. Germline values: CDR1 MNHEY, CDR2 SVGAGI. Written as DNA, the CDR3 is TGTGCCAGCAGTTACTCGGTAGTAAACACTGAAGCTTTCTTT. It encodes CASSYSVVNTEAFF.

The chain carries TRBV2 and TRBJ2-7; TRBD2 matches at 7 bases. Germline CDR1 and CDR2: SNHLY and FYNNEI. Germline trimming cut 6 bases from V and 2 bases from J; bases unmatched to any gene: 4. The CDR3 covers 13 residues. The CDR3, as DNA: TGTGCCAGCAGGGCTAGCGGAACCTACGAGCAGTACTTC. Protein: CASRASGTYEQYF.

This clone was observed a handful of times. This rearrangement joins TRBV6-5 to TRBJ2-1; 9 bases are a match to TRBD1. The CDR3 is 15 amino acids. The germline V gene encodes CDR1 MNHEY and CDR2 SVGAGI. With 6 bases clipped from V and 6 bases from J, the junction kept 9 bases outside the gene matches. CDR3 coding DNA: TGTGCCAGCAGGCCACAGGGGGCCTCCCCCAATGAGCAGTTCTTC. It codes for CASRPQGASPNEQFF.

The genes are TRBV11-2 and TRBJ2-3; the D is unclear. The CDR3 covers 13 residues. The V gene lost 3 bases and the J gene lost 8 bases, with 12 bases spanning the gap. Germline CDR1 and CDR2: SGHAT and FQNNGV. CDR3 in amino acids: CASSFRIYATQYF. As DNA, the CDR3 is TGTGCCAGCAGCTTTAGAATCTACGCTACGCAGTATTTT.

The chain is built from TRBV9 and TRBJ1-3; TRBD1 might be the D (5 bases). CDR3 length: 19 amino acids. Looked up from germline, CDR1 is SGDLS and CDR2 is YYNGEE. Trimming took 0 bases from V and 6 from J, leaving 25 bases between them. CDR3 coding DNA: TGTGCCAGCAGCGTAGGGTGGTCGGGGGACGCGACCCGGACAAACACCATATATTTT. This encodes CASSVGWSGDATRTNTIYF.

The gene calls are TRBV2 and TRBJ1-6; 9 nucleotides align to TRBD1. This CDR3 has 14 amino acids. After removal of 6 bases from V and 10 bases from J, the junction contained 7 bases not matched to a gene. Germline V gives CDR1 SNHLY, CDR2 FYNNEI. The CDR3 here is CASRHGTGFSPLHF. CDR3 in DNA: TGTGCCAGCAGGCACGGGACAGGGTTCTCACCCCTCCACTTT.

Here the CDR3 reads CASSSLTGELFF. In DNA form, the CDR3 reads TGTGCCAGCAGCTCTCTAACCGGGGAGCTGTTTTTT. The chain uses TRBV11-3 and TRBJ2-2; D uncertain. The germline V and J ends were trimmed by 4 bases and 5 bases, with 5 bases remaining between them. The CDR3 runs to 12 residues. CDR1 and CDR2 (germline): SGHNT, YENEEA.

The chain couples TRBV3-1 (or the pseudogene TRBV3-2) to TRBJ2-7, with a weak D call TRBD2 (5 bases). Trimming cost V 1 base and J 3 bases, with 13 bases left between them. Germline CDR1 reads LGHDT; CDR2 reads YNNKEL (reference sequence). The CDR3 loop spans 15 amino acids. The CDR3 nucleotides are TGTGCCAGCAGCCAAGGTGGAGGAGGTGTCTACGAGCAGTACTTC. Translated, it gives CASSQGGGGVYEQYF.

The chain employs TRBV25-1 and TRBJ1-2, with a possible D match to TRBD1 (5 bases). Trimming cost V 1 base and J 7 bases, with 7 bases left between them. The germline CDR1 and CDR2 sequences are MGHDK and SYGVNS. The CDR3 covers 12 residues. The CDR3 here is CASSESGLGYTF. CDR3 sequence (DNA): TGTGCCAGCAGTGAATCAGGGCTTGGCTACACCTTC.

The chain carries TRBV3-1 (or the pseudogene TRBV3-2) and TRBJ2-6; D not resolved. Trimming cost V 4 bases and J 0 bases, with 16 bases left between them. The germline gives CDR1 LGHDT, CDR2 YNNKEL (reference sequence). The CDR3 covers 18 residues. The CDR3: CASSRFSGSSSGANVLTF. The CDR3 bases are TGTGCCAGCAGCCGTTTCTCCGGGTCGAGCTCTGGGGCCAACGTCCTGACTTTC.

This clone was seen more than once but under ten times. The genes are TRBV24-1 and TRBJ2-3; 7 bases fit TRBD1. J gave up 10 bases and V 5 bases, and 11 bases lay outside the gene matches. Germline values: CDR1 KGHDR, CDR2 SFDVKD. The CDR3 length is 14 residues. CDR3: CATSASRDSPPQYF. In DNA, the CDR3 is TGTGCCACCAGTGCGTCTAGGGACAGTCCTCCGCAGTATTTT.

This clone has a single count. The V call is TRBV11-2, the J call TRBJ2-3; 14 positions agree with TRBD2. There are 15 residues in the CDR3. V gave up 7 bases and J gave up 6 bases; unmatched junction bases: 6. Germline V gives CDR1 SGHAT, CDR2 FQNNGV. Here the CDR3 DNA reads TGTGCCAGCAACAGACTAGCGGGGGGGCCTGATACGCAGTATTTT. As protein: CASNRLAGGPDTQYF.

The chain carries TRBV15 and TRBJ1-5; D might be TRBD1 (6 bases). Germline V lookup: CDR1 LNHNV, CDR2 YYDKDF (reference sequence). Trimming took 0 bases from V and 11 from J, leaving 14 bases between them. The CDR3 loop spans 14 amino acids. CDR3 nucleotide sequence: TGTGCCACCAGCAGAGATTTACAGGGTTCAGCCCAGCATTTT. It yields the protein CATSRDLQGSAQHF.